Following are 23 T cell receptor beta chains from one sample sequenced in a study of T-cell memory formation after mild COVID-19. TCRdb recomputed calls from the 5' RACE reads with MiXCR, one row per CDR3 protein. Of over 130,000 distinct CDR3 sequences listed, 13% to 15% are singletons. Sequenced: PBMCs or a T cell subset sorted from them (not recorded which). The receptors shown here come from an adult woman who had mild COVID-19 (a few samples of this study predate the infection). Cell type and time point are not known.

CDR3 sequence reads: CASSLQGVSKPGPQHF. The DNA of the CDR3 is TGTGCCAGCAGTTTACAGGGCGTCTCTAAGCCAGGGCCCCAGCATTTT. The chain joins TRBV27 to TRBJ1-5, with D perhaps matching TRBD1 (5 bases). The germline gives CDR1 MNHEY, CDR2 SMNVEV (reference sequence). CDR3 length: 16 amino acids. Trimming took 2 bases from V and 9 from J, leaving 20 bases between them.

The J gene is TRBJ2-5, the V gene TRBV11-2; no clear D gene. The germline CDR1 and CDR2 sequences are SGHAT and FQNNGV. This CDR3 is 13 amino acids long. Trimming stripped 1 base from V and 5 bases from J, with 8 bases between. The CDR3 nucleotides read TGTGCCAGCAGCTTAGCGGTTTTGGAGACCCAGTACTTC. Encoded protein: CASSLAVLETQYF.

This clonotype showed up just a few times. The CDR3: CSVGVQGRYEQYF. The CDR3 DNA reads TGCAGCGTTGGGGTTCAGGGTAGGTACGAGCAGTACTTC. The chain combines TRBV29-1 with TRBJ2-7; maybe TRBD1 (5 bases). Germline-derived CDR1 and CDR2 are SQVTM and ANQGSEA. There are 13 residues in the CDR3. The V and J ends lost 4 bases and 4 bases respectively, with 14 bases between them.

The chain employs TRBV29-1 and TRBJ2-2; D is perhaps TRBD1 (6 bases). Trimming removed 5 bases from V and 1 base from J, with 11 bases in between. Germline CDR1 and CDR2: SQVTM and ANQGSEA. The CDR3 contains 14 residues. In DNA, the CDR3 is TGCAGCGTTTGGGGACAAGGGAACACCGGGGAGCTGTTTTTT. Amino acid sequence: CSVWGQGNTGELFF.

Only a few counts were recorded for this clonotype. The rearrangement uses TRBV12-3 or TRBV12-4 and TRBJ2-7; 8 positions agree with TRBD2. Unmatched junction bases numbered 10, after V lost 6 bases and J lost 3 bases. The CDR3 has 15 residues. CDR3 bases: TGTGCCAGCAGCCCCACCCCGGGGGGGTACTACGAGCAGTACTTC. Its translation: CASSPTPGGYYEQYF.

The genes are TRBV7-9 and TRBJ1-5, with D perhaps matching TRBD1 (5 bases). The length of the CDR3 is 14 residues. The germline V gene has CDR1 SEHNR and CDR2 FQNEAQ (reference sequence). V gave up 5 bases and J gave up 6 bases, with 14 bases separating them. CDR3 DNA sequence: TGTGCCAGCAGCCCAGACGGGGGAATTCAGCCCCAGCATTTT. Its translation is CASSPDGGIQPQHF.

The rearrangement joins TRBV7-8 to TRBJ2-1; TRBD2 is a possible D gene (7 bases). Looked up from germline, CDR1 is SGHVS and CDR2 is FQNEAQ. V lost 4 bases and J 4 bases, leaving 14 bases between the germline ends. The CDR3 loop spans 15 amino acids. This CDR3 is CASSSLAGAYNEQFF. In nucleotides, the CDR3 is TGTGCCAGCAGCTCCCTGGCGGGGGCTTACAATGAGCAGTTCTTC.

This chain uses TRBV30 with TRBJ1-1; 7 positions match TRBD1. Germline values: CDR1 GTSNPN, CDR2 SVGIG (reference sequence). This CDR3 is built from 12 residues. J gave up 1 base and V 5 bases, and 1 base lay outside the gene matches. CDR3 sequence (DNA): TGTGCCTGGCGACAGGGGAACACTGAAGCTTTCTTT. Translating it yields CAWRQGNTEAFF.

The chain combines TRBV6-4 with TRBJ2-3, with 8 nucleotides matching TRBD1. The length of the CDR3 is 16 residues. The germline gives CDR1 MRHNA, CDR2 SNTAGT. V shed 4 bases, J shed 2 bases, and the junction held 8 bases outside the gene matches. The CDR3: CASSAADRDNTDTQYF. In DNA form, the CDR3 reads TGTGCCAGCAGTGCCGCGGACAGGGATAACACAGATACGCAGTATTTT.

The rearrangement links TRBV19 to TRBJ2-7, with 8 bases matching TRBD2. Germline V gene data show CDR1 as LNHDA and CDR2 as SQIVND (reference sequence). V shed 5 bases and J 4 bases; nucleotides not matched to a gene: 16. The CDR3 is made up of 17 amino acids. DNA for the CDR3: TGTGCCAGTAGTCTGGCTAGCGGGTCCCAACGAGCATACGAGCAGTACTTC. Translated: CASSLASGSQRAYEQYF.

The genes are TRBV4-2 and TRBJ1-6, with 7 nucleotides matching TRBD1. This CDR3 has 14 amino acids. After removal of 6 bases from V and 5 bases from J, the junction contained 4 bases not matched to a gene. In germline, CDR1 is LGHNA, CDR2 YNFKEQ. The chain's CDR3 is CASRWGTDNSPLHF. For the CDR3, the DNA is TGTGCCAGCAGATGGGGGACAGATAATTCACCCCTCCACTTT.

The rearrangement joins TRBV3-1 to TRBJ2-5; 8 bases match TRBD2. The trim removed 1 base at V and 0 bases at J, leaving 4 bases unmatched. The CDR3 runs to 16 residues. Germline V CDR1 and CDR2: LGHDT, YNNKEL (reference sequence). The DNA for the CDR3 is TGTGCCAGCAGCCAAGCGGGACTAGAGGACCAAGAGACCCAGTACTTC. This gives the protein CASSQAGLEDQETQYF.

The rearrangement uses TRBV7-3 and TRBJ2-5; D not certain. Germline CDR1 is SGHTA and CDR2 is FQGTGA. The V gene lost 2 bases and the J gene lost 5 bases, with 15 bases spanning the gap. This CDR3 contains 15 residues. The DNA for the CDR3 is TGTGCCAGCAGCTTAGAGTCCTCAGGAAGGGAGACCCAGTACTTC. Its translation is CASSLESSGRETQYF.

This clonotype was counted between two and nine times. The genes are TRBV29-1 and TRBJ2-7; maybe TRBD2 (5 bases). Germline CDR1 SQVTM, CDR2 ANQGSEA. The V end was cut by 3 bases, the J end by 0 bases, with 9 bases between. The CDR3 has 13 residues. CDR3 in DNA: TGCAGCGTTGAGGCCGGGAACTCCTACGAGCAGTACTTC. Translated: CSVEAGNSYEQYF.

This clonotype appeared a few times. The chain carries TRBV7-9 and TRBJ2-5, with D maybe TRBD1 (6 bases). V dropped 5 bases and J dropped 0 bases, with 16 bases sitting between them. CDR1 is SEHNR and CDR2 is FQNEAQ in the germline V gene (reference sequence). The length of the CDR3 is 16 residues. The CDR3 bases are TGTGCCAGCAGCCCCGGACAGCACTCGAACCAAGAGACCCAGTACTTC. Residues: CASSPGQHSNQETQYF.

V usage is TRBV3-1 and J usage is TRBJ2-1, with D perhaps TRBD1 (6 bases). The CDR3 loop spans 17 amino acids. CDR1 is LGHDT, CDR2 YNNKEL, per germline (reference sequence). The V end lost 1 base, the J end lost 12 bases, and 25 bases lay between the germline ends. This CDR3 is CASSQVEGLAGAVGQFF. The CDR3 DNA reads TGTGCCAGCAGCCAAGTCGAAGGCTTAGCAGGGGCGGTTGGGCAGTTCTTC.

V is TRBV20-1 and J is TRBJ2-1; TRBD2 matches at 7 bases. Trimming cost V 7 bases and J 7 bases; bases outside gene matches: 13. Per the germline V gene, CDR1 is DFQATT and CDR2 is SNEGSKA (reference sequence). The CDR3 spans 14 residues. As DNA, the CDR3 is TGCAGTGTCCAGACTAGCCCTCTCCTTAATGAGCAGTTCTTC. Translated: CSVQTSPLLNEQFF.

V gene TRBV24-1 combines with J gene TRBJ2-3; a weak D match, TRBD1 (5 bases). The CDR3 has 16 residues. V lost 1 base and J lost 2, with 12 bases in between. Germline CDR1 and CDR2: KGHDR and SFDVKD. CDR3 coding DNA: TGTGCCACCAGTGATTTCCAAGCAGGGAACACAGATACGCAGTATTTT. Its translation is CATSDFQAGNTDTQYF.

This clonotype was observed many times. This chain links TRBV14 with TRBJ2-3; 10 positions match TRBD2. V was pared by 3 bases and J by 4 bases, with 7 bases of the junction left unmatched. CDR3 length: 16 amino acids. Germline-derived CDR1 and CDR2 are SGHDN and FVKESK. Here the CDR3 reads CASSHPSGGGADTQYF. The CDR3 bases are TGTGCCAGCAGCCATCCTAGCGGGGGAGGGGCAGATACGCAGTATTTT.

The table lists this clonotype with a few counts. J is TRBJ2-6 and V is TRBV3-1; tentative D call: TRBD2 (6 bases). Germline V lookup: CDR1 LGHDT, CDR2 YNNKEL (reference sequence). The CDR3 loop spans 15 amino acids. Trimming removed 9 bases from V and 2 bases from J, with 14 bases in between. The CDR3 reads CARTPREPGANVLTF. The CDR3 coding sequence is TGTGCCAGGACGCCTCGGGAGCCTGGGGCCAACGTCCTGACTTTC.

The chain carries TRBV5-6 and TRBJ2-2; D remains ambiguous. Germline CDR1 is SGHDT and CDR2 is YYEEEE. Trimming took off 4 bases at V and 5 bases at J, with 9 bases between the two ends. This CDR3 region has 13 residues. The CDR3 spells CASSPGRTGELFF. The CDR3 nucleotides read TGTGCCAGCAGCCCGGGCCGAACCGGGGAGCTGTTTTTT.

The chain is built from TRBV7-9 and TRBJ2-3; 11 bases match TRBD2. Germline-derived CDR1 and CDR2 are SEHNR and FQNEAQ (reference sequence). The CDR3 runs 14 residues. The J segment lost 12 bases and the V segment lost 5 bases, leaving 10 bases of the junction unmatched. This CDR3 reads CASSQPGLADLQYF. The CDR3 DNA reads as TGTGCCAGCAGCCAACCGGGACTAGCGGACCTACAGTATTTT. Combining the CDR3 with reference TRBV7-9 and TRBJ2-3 gives the whole variable domain DTGVSQNPRHKITKRGQNVTFRCDPISEHNRLYWYRQTLGQGPEFLTYFQNEAQLEKSRLLSDRFSAERPKGSFSTLEIQRTEQGDSAMYLCASSQPGLADLQYFGPGTRLTVL.

This rearrangement joins TRBV29-1 to TRBJ2-1, with D unclear. The ends were cut back, 5 bases at V and 0 bases at J, with 8 bases in the middle. Per germline, CDR1 SQVTM and CDR2 ANQGSEA. There are 13 residues in the CDR3. The CDR3 sequence is CSVWASSYNEQFF. The CDR3 DNA is TGCAGCGTTTGGGCGAGCTCCTACAATGAGCAGTTCTTC.